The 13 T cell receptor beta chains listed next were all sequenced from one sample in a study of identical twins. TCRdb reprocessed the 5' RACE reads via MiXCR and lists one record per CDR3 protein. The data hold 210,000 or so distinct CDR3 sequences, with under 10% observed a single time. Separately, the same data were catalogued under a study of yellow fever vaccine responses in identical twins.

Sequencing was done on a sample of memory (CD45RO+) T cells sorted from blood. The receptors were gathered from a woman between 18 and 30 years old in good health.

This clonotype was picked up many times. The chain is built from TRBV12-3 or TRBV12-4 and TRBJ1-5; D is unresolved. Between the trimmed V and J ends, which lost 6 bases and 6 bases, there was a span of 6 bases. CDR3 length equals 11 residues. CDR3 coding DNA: TGTGCCAGCAGCTCCCCTCAGCCCCAGCATTTT. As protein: CASSSPQPQHF.

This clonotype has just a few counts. The CDR3, as DNA: TGCAGTGCTTATAGTAGTGAGCAGTTCTTC. Its protein product is CSAYSSEQFF. V usage is TRBV20-1 and J usage is TRBJ2-1; D call uncertain. Trimming removed 5 bases at V and 9 bases at J, with 8 bases between. Germline V gene lookup returns CDR1 DFQATT and CDR2 SNEGSKA (reference sequence). There are 10 residues in the CDR3.

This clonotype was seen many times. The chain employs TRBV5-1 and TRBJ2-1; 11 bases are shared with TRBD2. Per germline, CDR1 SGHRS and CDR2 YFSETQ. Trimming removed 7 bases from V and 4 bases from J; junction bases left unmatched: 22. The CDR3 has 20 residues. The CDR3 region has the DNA TGCGCCAGCGCCCGGGAAACTAGCGGGGGCCCCTCTACCAAATACAATGAGCAGTTCTTC. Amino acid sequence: CASARETSGGPSTKYNEQFF.

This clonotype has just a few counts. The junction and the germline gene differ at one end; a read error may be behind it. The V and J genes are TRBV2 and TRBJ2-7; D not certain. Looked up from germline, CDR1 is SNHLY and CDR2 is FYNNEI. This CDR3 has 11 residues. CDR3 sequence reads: CASSSPQPLDF. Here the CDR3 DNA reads TGTGCCAGCAGTTCGCCCCAACCTTTGGACTTC.

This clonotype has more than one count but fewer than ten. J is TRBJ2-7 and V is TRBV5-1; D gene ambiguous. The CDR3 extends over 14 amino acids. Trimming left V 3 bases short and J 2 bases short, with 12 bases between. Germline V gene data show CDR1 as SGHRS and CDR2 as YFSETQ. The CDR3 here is CASSSDGTTYEQYF. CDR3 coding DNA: TGCGCCAGCAGCTCGGACGGAACAACCTACGAGCAGTACTTC.

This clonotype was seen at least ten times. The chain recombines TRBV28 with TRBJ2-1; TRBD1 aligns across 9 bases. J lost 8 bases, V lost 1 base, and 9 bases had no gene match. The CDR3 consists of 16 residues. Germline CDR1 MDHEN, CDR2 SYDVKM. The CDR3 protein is CASSLSPGQGHYEQFF. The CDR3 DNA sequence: TGTGCCAGCAGTTTATCCCCCGGACAGGGGCATTATGAGCAGTTCTTC.

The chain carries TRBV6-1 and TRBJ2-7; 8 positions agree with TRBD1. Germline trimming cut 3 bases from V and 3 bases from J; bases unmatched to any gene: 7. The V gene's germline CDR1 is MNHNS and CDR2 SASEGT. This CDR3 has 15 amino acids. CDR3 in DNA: TGTGCCAGCAGTGATCAGACAGGGGCCTACTACGAGCAGTACTTC. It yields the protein CASSDQTGAYYEQYF.

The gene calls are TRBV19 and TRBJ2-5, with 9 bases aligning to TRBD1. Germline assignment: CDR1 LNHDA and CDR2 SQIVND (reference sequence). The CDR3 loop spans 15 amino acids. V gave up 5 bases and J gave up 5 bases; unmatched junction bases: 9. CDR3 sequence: CASSLGTGLWETQYF. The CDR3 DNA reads TGTGCCAGTAGTCTTGGGACAGGGCTTTGGGAGACCCAGTACTTC. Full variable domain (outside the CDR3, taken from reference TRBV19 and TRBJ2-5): DGGITQSPKYLFRKEGQNVTLSCEQNLNHDAMYWYRQDPGQGLRLIYYSQIVNDFQKGDIAEGYSVSREKKESFPLTVTSAQKNPTAFYLCASSLGTGLWETQYFGPGTRLLVL.

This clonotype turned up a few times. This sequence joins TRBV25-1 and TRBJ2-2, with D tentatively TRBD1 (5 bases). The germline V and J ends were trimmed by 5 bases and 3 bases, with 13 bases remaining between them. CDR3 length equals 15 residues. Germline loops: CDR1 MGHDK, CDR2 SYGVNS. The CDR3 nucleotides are TGTGCCAGCAGTTCCCAGGGTTTCGACACCGGGGAGCTGTTTTTT. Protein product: CASSSQGFDTGELFF. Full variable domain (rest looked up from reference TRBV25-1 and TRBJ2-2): EADIYQTPRYLVIGTGKKITLECSQTMGHDKMYWYQQDPGMELHLIHYSYGVNSTEKGDLSSESTVSRIRTEHFPLTLESARPSHTSQYLCASSSQGFDTGELFFGEGSRLTVL.

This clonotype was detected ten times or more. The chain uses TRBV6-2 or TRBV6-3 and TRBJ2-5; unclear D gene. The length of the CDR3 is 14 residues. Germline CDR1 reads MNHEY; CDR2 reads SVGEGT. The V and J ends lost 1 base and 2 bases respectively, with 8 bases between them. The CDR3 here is CASSYFSGQETQYF. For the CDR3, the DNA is TGTGCCAGCAGTTACTTTTCCGGACAAGAGACCCAGTACTTC.

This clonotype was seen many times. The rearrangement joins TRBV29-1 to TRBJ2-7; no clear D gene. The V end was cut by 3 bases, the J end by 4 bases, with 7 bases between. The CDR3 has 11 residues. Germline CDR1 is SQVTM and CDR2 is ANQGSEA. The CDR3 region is CSVDYEYEQYF. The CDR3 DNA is TGCAGCGTTGATTACGAGTACGAGCAGTACTTC.

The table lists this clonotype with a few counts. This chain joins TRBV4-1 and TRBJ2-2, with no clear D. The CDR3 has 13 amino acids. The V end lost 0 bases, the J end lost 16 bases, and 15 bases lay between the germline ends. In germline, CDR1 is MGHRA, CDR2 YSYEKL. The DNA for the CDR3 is TGCGCCAGCAGCCAAGAACTCGATCGTACAGCGTTTTTT. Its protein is CASSQELDRTAFF.

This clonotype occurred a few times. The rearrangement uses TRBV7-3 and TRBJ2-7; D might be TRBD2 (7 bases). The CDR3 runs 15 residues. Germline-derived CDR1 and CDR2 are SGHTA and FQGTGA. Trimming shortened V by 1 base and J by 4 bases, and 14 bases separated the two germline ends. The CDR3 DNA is TGTGCCAGCAGCTTAAACCCGGGGGGCCTTTACGAGCAGTACTTC. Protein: CASSLNPGGLYEQYF.